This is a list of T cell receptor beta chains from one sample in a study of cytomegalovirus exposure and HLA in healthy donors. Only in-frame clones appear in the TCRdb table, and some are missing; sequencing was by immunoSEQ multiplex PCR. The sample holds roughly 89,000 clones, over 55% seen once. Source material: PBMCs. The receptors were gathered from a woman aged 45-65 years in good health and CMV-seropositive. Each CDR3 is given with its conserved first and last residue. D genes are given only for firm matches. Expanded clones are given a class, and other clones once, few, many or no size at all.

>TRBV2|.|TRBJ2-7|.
CASSENPVSNHEQYF
TGTGCCAGCAGTGAAAACCCGGTTAGCAACCACGAGCAGTACTTC
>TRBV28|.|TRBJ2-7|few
CASSSPGHQEGSSYEQYF
TGTGCCAGCAGTTCTCCGGGACACCAAGAAGGTAGCTCCTACGAGCAGTACTTC
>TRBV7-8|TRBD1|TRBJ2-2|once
CASSTFLGQGFTGELFF
TGTGCCAGCAGCACGTTCCTGGGACAGGGATTCACCGGGGAGCTGTTTTTT
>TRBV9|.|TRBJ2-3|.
CASSVEQYTDTQYF
TGTGCCAGCAGCGTAGAACAGTACACAGATACGCAGTATTTT
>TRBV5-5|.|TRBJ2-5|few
CASSLVLTGVRMETQYF
TGTGCCAGCAGCTTGGTGCTTACGGGGGTGCGTATGGAGACCCAGTACTTC
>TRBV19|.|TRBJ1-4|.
CASSMGGQDEKLFF
TGTGCCAGTAGTATGGGGGGGCAGGATGAAAAACTGTTTTTT
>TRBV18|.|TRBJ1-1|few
CASSPGGGGTEAFF
TGTGCCAGCTCACCTGGGGGAGGAGGCACTGAAGCTTTCTTT
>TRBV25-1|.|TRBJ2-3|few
CASSEFPTVNTDTQYF
TGTGCCAGCAGTGAATTCCCCACGGTAAACACAGATACGCAGTATTTT
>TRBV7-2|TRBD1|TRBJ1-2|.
CASRETGGAHGYTF
TGTGCCAGCAGGGAGACAGGGGGCGCCCATGGCTACACCTTC
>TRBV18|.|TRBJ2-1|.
CASSPQAQKGSNEQFF
TGTGCCAGCTCACCGCAGGCTCAGAAAGGGAGCAATGAGCAGTTCTTC